This T cell receptor beta chain was retrieved from a study of cytomegalovirus exposure and HLA in healthy donors. Points from the study as a whole: Later on, an analysis showed TCR association rates differing by HLA locus, with DRB1 the most and HLA-C the fewest. Rarity marked most TCR sequences, yet some public TCRs occurred in many donors. By a later analysis, the bulk of CMV-associated TCR beta chains appeared HLA-restricted.

It was with 60 Vbeta and 13 Jbeta primers that the PCR ran. The protocol was immunoSEQ multiplex PCR, while the TCRdb copy is restricted to in-frame clones and leaves out a portion. Counted here are 50,000 to 65,000 clones, 70% to 80% occurring once; the ten biggest clones make up roughly 51%. CDR3 length: 15 residues. V lost 4 bases and J lost 5; bases outside the gene matches: 4. Germline V CDR1 and CDR2: MNHEY, SVGAGI. Points on this clone: Its antigen is unidentified.

The chain carries TRBV6-5 and TRBJ1-6; 8 positions match TRBD1. This sequence originates from a man aged 45-65 years in good health and CMV-seropositive. Sequenced input: PBMCs. Written as DNA, the CDR3 is TGTGCCAGCAGTTGGGGGACAGGTCATAATTCACCCCTCCACTTT. Protein: CASSWGTGHNSPLHF.